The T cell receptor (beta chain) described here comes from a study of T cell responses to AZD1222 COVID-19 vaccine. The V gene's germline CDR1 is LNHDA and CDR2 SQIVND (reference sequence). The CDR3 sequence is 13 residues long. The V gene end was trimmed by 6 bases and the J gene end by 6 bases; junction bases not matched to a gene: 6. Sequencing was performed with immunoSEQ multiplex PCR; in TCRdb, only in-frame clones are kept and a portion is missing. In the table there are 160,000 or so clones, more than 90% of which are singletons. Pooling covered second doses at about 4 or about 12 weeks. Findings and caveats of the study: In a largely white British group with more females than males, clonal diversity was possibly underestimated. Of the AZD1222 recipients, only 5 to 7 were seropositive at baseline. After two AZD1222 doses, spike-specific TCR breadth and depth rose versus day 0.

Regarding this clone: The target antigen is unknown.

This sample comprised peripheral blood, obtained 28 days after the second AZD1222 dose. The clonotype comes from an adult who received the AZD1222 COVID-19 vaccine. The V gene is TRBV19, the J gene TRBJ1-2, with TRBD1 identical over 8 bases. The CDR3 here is CASSQGAFDGYTF. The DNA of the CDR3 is TGTGCCAGTAGCCAGGGGGCGTTTGATGGCTACACCTTC.